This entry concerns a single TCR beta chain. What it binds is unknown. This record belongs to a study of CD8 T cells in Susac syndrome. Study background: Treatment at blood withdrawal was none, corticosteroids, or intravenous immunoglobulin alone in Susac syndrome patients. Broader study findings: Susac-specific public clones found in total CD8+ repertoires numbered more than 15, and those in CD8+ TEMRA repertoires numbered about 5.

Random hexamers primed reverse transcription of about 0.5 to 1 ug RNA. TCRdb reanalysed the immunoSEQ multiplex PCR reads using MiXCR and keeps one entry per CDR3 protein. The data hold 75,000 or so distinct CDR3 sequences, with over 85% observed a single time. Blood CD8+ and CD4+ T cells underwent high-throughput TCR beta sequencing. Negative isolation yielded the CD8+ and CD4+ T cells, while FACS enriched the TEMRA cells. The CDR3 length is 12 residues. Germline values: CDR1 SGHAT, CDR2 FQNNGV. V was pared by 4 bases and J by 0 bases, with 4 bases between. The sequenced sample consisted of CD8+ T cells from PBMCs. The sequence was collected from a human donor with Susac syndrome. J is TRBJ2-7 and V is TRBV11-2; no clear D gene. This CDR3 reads CASSSFSYEQYF. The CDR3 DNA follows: TGTGCCAGCAGCTCGTTCTCCTACGAGCAGTACTTC. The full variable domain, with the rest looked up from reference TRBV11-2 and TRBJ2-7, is EAGVAQSPRYKIIEKRQSVAFWCNPISGHATLYWYQQILGQGPKLLIQFQNNGVVDDSQLPKDRFSAERLKGVDSTLKIQPAKLEDSAVYLCASSSFSYEQYFGPGTRLTVT.